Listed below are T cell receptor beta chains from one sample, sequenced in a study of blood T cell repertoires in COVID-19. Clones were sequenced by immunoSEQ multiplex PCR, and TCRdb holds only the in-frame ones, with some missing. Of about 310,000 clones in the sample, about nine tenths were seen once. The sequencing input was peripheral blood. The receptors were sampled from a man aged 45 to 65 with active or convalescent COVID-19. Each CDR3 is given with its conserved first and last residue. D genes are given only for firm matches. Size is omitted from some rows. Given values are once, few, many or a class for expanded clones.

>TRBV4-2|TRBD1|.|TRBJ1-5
TGTGCCAGCAGCCAAGATCAACAGGGGGCTCCTCGGGATCAGCCCCAGCATTTT
CASSQDQQGAPRDQPQHF
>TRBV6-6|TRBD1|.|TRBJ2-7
TGTGCCAGCAGTTACTCGGGACAGGGTGGCTACGAGCAGTACTTC
CASSYSGQGGYEQYF
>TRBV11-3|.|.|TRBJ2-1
TGTGCCAGCAGCTTAGTACTAGAACTACTGAGGCAGTTCTTC
CASSLVLELLRQFF
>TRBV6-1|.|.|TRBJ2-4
TGTGCCAGCAGTGAAGCGCCCAGGGGAGTCAAAAACATTCAGTACTTC
CASSEAPRGVKNIQYF
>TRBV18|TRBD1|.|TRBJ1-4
TGTGCCAGCTCACCCAGGGGGGCTAATGAAAAACTGTTTTTT
CASSPRGANEKLFF
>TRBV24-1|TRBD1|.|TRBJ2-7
TGTGCCACCAGTGACGGACAGGGGGTTGGTGGCGAGCAGTACTTC
CATSDGQGVGGEQYF
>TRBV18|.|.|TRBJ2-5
TGTGCCAGCTCACCGGAGGGGGGGCACCAAGAGACCCAGTACTTC
CASSPEGGHQETQYF
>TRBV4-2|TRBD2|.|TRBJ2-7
TGTGCCAGCAGCTTGCTAGCGGGAACCTACGAGCAGTACTTC
CASSLLAGTYEQYF
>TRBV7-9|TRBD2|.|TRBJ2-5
TGTGCCAGCAGCCCGGGAGGGGGGCCAGAGACCCAGTACTTC
CASSPGGGPETQYF
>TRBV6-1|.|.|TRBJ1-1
TGTGCCAGCAGTGAACTAAGGGGAAGCACTGAAGCTTTCTTT
CASSELRGSTEAFF
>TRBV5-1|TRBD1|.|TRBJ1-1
TGCGCCAGCAGCCGACAGGGGGAGAACACTGAAGCTTTCTTT
CASSRQGENTEAFF
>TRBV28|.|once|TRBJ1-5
TGTGCCAGCAGTTTGGTCGCAGGGCCTAGCAATCAGCCCCAGCATTTT
CASSLVAGPSNQPQHF
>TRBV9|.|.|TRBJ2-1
TGTGCCAGCAGCCCCAGGACTTCGCTTTCCTACAATGAGCAGTTCTTC
CASSPRTSLSYNEQFF
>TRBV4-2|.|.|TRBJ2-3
TGTGCCAGCAGCCAAGGACAGCGAACGGCAGATACGCAGTATTTT
CASSQGQRTADTQYF
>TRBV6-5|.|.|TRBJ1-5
TGTGCCAGCGGAATCCGGACAGATCAGCCCCAGCATTTT
CASGIRTDQPQHF
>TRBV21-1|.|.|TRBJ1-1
TGTGCCAGCAGCAGACCGAGGAGTAAAGTTGGCACTGAAGCTTTCTTT
CASSRPRSKVGTEAFF
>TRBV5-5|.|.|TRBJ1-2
TGTGCCAGCAGCTTCGGGGTAGGGGGCTATGGCTACACCTTC
CASSFGVGGYGYTF
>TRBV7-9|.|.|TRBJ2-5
TGTGCCAGCAGCTTAGGGGGGGTGATCCAAGAGACCCAGTACTTC
CASSLGGVIQETQYF
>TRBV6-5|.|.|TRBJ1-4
TGTGCCAGCAGTTACATGGCAGCAACTAATGAAAAACTGTTTTTT
CASSYMAATNEKLFF
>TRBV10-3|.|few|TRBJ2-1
TGTGCCATCAGAAAAGACTCGAGCTCCTACAATGAGCAGTTCTTC
CAIRKDSSSYNEQFF
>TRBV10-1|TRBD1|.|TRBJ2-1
TGCGCCAGCAGTTCTGCCCCGGGACAGGGAATTTCGGATGAGCAGTTCTTC
CASSSAPGQGISDEQFF
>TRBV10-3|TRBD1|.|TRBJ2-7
TGTGCCTCGAAGACAGGGGATTACGACGAGCAGTACTTC
CASKTGDYDEQYF
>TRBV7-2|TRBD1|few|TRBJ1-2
TGTGCCAGCAGCTTAGTAGGCAGGGGGGCAGTGGATGGCTACACCTTC
CASSLVGRGAVDGYTF
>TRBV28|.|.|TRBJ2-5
TGTGCCAGCAACCCTGGGGGAGGACGACGGATAAGGGAGACCCAGTACTTC
CASNPGGGRRIRETQYF
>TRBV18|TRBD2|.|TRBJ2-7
TGTGCCAGCACAACGGGACTAGAGTACGAGCAGTACTTC
CASTTGLEYEQYF
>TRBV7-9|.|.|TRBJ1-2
TGTGCCAGCAGCTCCACCCGGACACACTATGGCTACACCTTC
CASSSTRTHYGYTF
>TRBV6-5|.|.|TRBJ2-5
TGTGCCAGCAGTTACTCAGGGGGGGAAGAGACCCAGTACTTC
CASSYSGGEETQYF
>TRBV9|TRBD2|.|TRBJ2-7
TGTGCCAGCAGCGCAGTAGCGGGAGCGGGCTACGAGCAGTACTTC
CASSAVAGAGYEQYF
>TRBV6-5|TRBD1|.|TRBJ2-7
TGTGCCAGCAGTTACTCGATGACAGGGGGTGGTGAGCAGTACTTC
CASSYSMTGGGEQYF
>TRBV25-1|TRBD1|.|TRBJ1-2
TGTGCCAGCAGTCCTCAGGACAGGACAAACTATGGCTACACCTTC
CASSPQDRTNYGYTF
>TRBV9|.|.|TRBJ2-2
TGTGCCAGCAGCGTAGATCGGGGGTCCCCCGGGGAGCTGTTTTTT
CASSVDRGSPGELFF
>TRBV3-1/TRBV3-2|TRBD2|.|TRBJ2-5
TGTGCCAGCAGCCAAGAATTACGGGGGGGCACAGAGACCCAGTACTTC
CASSQELRGGTETQYF
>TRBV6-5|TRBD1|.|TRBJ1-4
TGTGCCAGCAGTTCCCCGACAGGGGGTGAAAAACTGTTTTTT
CASSSPTGGEKLFF
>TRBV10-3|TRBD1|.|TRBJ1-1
TGTGCCATCAGTGAGTCGGGGGACAGGGGCGAAGCTTTCTTT
CAISESGDRGEAFF
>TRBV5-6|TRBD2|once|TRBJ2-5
TGTGCCAGCAGCGTCCTAGCGGAACTACAAGAGACCCAGTACTTC
CASSVLAELQETQYF